This TCR beta chain was documented in a study of blood T cells in healthy people across ages. A remark on this clonotype: A junction boundary mismatches the germline segment, possibly from a read error.

Germline-derived CDR1 and CDR2 are SGHRS and YFSETQ. The CDR3 covers 15 residues. Total RNA, at least 6 micrograms per sample, came from PBMCs. Then a second PCR, running about 6 to 12 cycles, was carried out with a sample-barcoded 5' primer and a J-beta primer mix. TCRdb analysed the 5' RACE reads with MiXCR anew, one entry per CDR3 protein. The table records about 650,000 distinct CDR3 sequences, under 65% of them present only once. The sequenced sample consisted of blood. V and J are TRBV5-1 and TRBJ2-1; 8 bases map to TRBD2. The sequence was collected from a woman older than 75 in good health. CDR3 amino acids: CASSLGAGGHNERFF. CDR3 nucleotide sequence: TGCGCCAGCAGCTTAGGCGCGGGGGGACACAATGAGCGGTTCTTC.